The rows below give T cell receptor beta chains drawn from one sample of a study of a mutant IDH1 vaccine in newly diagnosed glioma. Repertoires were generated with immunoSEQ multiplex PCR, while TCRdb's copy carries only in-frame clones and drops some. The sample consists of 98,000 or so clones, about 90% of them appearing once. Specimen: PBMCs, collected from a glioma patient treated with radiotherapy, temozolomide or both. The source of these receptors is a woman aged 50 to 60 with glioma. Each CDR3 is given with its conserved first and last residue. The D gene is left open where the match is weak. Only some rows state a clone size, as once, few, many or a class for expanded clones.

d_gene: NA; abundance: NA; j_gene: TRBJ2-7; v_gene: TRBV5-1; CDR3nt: TGCGCCAGCAGCTTCACTCCTACCTACGAGCAGTACTTC; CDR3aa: CASSFTPTYEQYF
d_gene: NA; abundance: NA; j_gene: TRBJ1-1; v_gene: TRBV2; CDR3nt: TGTGCCAGCATACTTTATCAGGGGTTAGCTGAAGCTTTCTTT; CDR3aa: CASILYQGLAEAFF
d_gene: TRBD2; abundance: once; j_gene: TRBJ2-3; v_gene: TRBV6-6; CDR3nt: TGTGCCAGCAGACCCGGGACTAGCGGGAAATCAGATACGCAGTATTTT; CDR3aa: CASRPGTSGKSDTQYF
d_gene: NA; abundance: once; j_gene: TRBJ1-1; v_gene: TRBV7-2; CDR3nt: TGTGCCAGCAGCTTAAACGGGGGGACTGAAGCTTTCTTT; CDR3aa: CASSLNGGTEAFF
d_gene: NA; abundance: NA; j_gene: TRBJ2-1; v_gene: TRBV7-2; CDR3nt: TGTGCCAGCAGCCCCTTAGCGGTCTACAATGAGCAGTTCTTC; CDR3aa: CASSPLAVYNEQFF
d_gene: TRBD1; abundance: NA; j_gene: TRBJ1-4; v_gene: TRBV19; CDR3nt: TGTGCCTGCAGGGACAGGAGTTATAATGAAAAACTGTTTTTT; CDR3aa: CACRDRSYNEKLFF
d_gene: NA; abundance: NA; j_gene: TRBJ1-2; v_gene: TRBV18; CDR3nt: TGTGCCAGCTCACCGAGGGACATCTATGGCTACACCTTC; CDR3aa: CASSPRDIYGYTF
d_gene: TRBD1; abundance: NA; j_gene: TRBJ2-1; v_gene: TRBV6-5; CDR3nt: TGTGCCAGCAGTTACGGCAGGGGGCAATACAATGAGCAGTTCTTC; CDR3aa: CASSYGRGQYNEQFF
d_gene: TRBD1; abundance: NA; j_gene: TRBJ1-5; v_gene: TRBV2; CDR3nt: TGTGCCAGCAGTGGCTCAGGGGGGGGTCAGCCCCAGCATTTT; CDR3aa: CASSGSGGGQPQHF
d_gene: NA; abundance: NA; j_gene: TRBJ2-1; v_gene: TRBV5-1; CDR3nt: TGCGCCAGCAGCTTCGATTCAGTCCGCAATGAGCAGTTCTTC; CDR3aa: CASSFDSVRNEQFF
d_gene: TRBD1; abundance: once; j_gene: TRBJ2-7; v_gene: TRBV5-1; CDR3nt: TGCGCCAGCAGCCCCGGGACAGGGGGCTACGAGCAGTACTTC; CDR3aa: CASSPGTGGYEQYF
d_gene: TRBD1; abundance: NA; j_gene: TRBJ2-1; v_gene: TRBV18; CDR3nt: TGTGCCAGCTCACAGGACAGGGCGGATAATGAGCAGTTCTTC; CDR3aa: CASSQDRADNEQFF
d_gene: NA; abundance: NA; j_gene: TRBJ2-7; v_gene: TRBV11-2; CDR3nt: TGTGCCAGTCAGGGATTCTCCTACGAGCAGTACTTC; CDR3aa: CASQGFSYEQYF
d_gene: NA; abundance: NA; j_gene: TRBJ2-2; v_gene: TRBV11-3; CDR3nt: TGTGCCAGCAGCTTAGATCGGGCGACCGGGGAGCTGTTTTTT; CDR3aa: CASSLDRATGELFF
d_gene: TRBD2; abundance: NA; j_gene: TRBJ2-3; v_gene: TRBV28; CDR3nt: TGTGCCAGCAGTCCGCTAGCGGGACCAGATACGCAGTATTTT; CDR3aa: CASSPLAGPDTQYF
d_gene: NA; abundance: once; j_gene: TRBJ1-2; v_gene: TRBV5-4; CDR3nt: TGTGCCAGCAGCTTGGGTTTTAGGGACGGCTACACCTTC; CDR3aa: CASSLGFRDGYTF
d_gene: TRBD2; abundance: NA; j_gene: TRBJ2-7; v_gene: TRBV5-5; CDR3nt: TGTGCCAGCAGCCGAGCGGGACTCCAGTACTTC; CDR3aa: CASSRAGLQYF
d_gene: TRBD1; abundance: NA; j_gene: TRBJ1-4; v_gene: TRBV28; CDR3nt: TGTGCCAGCAGTCGGGGCTGGACAGGGGGCGCGGGCGAAGGACTGTTTTTT; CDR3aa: CASSRGWTGGAGEGLFF
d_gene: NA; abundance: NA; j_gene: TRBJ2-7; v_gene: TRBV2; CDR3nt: TGTGCCAGCAGCTTAGCACAAGGGGCCGAGCAGTACTTC; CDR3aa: CASSLAQGAEQYF
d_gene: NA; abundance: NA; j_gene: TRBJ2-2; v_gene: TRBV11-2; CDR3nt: TGTGCCAGCAGCTTAAGTGGGGAGCTGTTTTTT; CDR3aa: CASSLSGELFF
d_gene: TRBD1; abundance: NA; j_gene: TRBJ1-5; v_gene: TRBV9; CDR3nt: TGTGCCAGCAGCGTGGGGGGACAGCCCAATCAGCCCCAGCATTTT; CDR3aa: CASSVGGQPNQPQHF
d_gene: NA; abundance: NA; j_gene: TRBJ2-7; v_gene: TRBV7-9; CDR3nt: TGTGCCAGCAGCTCCATATCCATACTCCCTTTTGGGCAGGAGCAGTACTTC; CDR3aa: CASSSISILPFGQEQYF